Given below is one T cell receptor (beta chain) in context. This sample is drawn from a study of T cell changes during pregnancy in multiple sclerosis. The CDR3 has 13 amino acids. The V gene lost 0 bases and the J gene lost 2 bases, with 6 bases spanning the gap. CDR1 SGHRS and CDR2 YFSETQ come from the germline V gene. TCRdb's table, derived via immunoSEQ multiplex PCR, lists solely in-frame clones and lacks some. This sample has approximately 92,000 clones, with roughly nine tenths found just once. The material sequenced was peripheral blood, taken in the first trimester of pregnancy. The chain links TRBV5-1 to TRBJ2-7, with D possibly being TRBD1 (5 bases). This clonotype was sampled from a female donor with multiple sclerosis, enrolled in a pregnancy study. CDR3 in amino acids: CASSLEGTYEQYF. In nucleotides, the CDR3 is TGCGCCAGCAGCTTGGAGGGGACCTACGAGCAGTACTTC. The full variable domain, in which reference TRBV5-1 and TRBJ2-7 provide the parts outside the CDR3, is KAGVTQTPRYLIKTRGQQVTLSCSPISGHRSVSWYQQTPGQGLQFLFEYFSETQRNKGNFPGRFSGRQFSNSRSEMNVSTLELGDSALYLCASSLEGTYEQYFGPGTRLTVT.